The present entry profiles one T cell receptor (beta chain) with its context. What it binds is unknown. The sample originates from a study of blood T cells in healthy people across ages. Study-level results: Both higher diversity and more naive CD4+ cells marked long-lived donors when set against aged donors. Researchers judged that diversity estimates from one million T cells fell short of true values.

Together with a sample-barcoded 5' primer, a J-beta primer mix was included in a second PCR lasting about 7 to 11 cycles. TCRdb reprocessed the 5' RACE reads via MiXCR and lists one record per CDR3 protein. The sample consists of more than 1.4 million distinct CDR3 sequences, 40% to 50% of them appearing once. There are 15 residues in the CDR3. Germline V gives CDR1 MDHEN, CDR2 SYDVKM. The chain combines TRBV28 with TRBJ2-4; D may be TRBD2 (5 bases). The J call may be faulty, since TRBJ2-7 better matches the DNA end. The sequence came from a woman younger than 30 in good health. Material: blood. CDR3 coding DNA: TGTGCCAGCAGGGCGCGGACTGTCAACTCCTACGAGCAGTACTTC. As protein: CASRARTVNSYEQYF.